Each of the 26 T cell receptor beta chains below was sequenced from the same sample in a study of blood T cells in healthy people across ages. Alongside a J-beta primer mix, a sample-barcoded 5' primer served in a second PCR lasting about 7 to 11 cycles. One entry per CDR3 protein, called by TCRdb with MiXCR from the 5' RACE reads. Counted here are fewer than 600,000 distinct CDR3 sequences, roughly a quarter occurring once; the ten biggest clones make up approximately 3.5%. This sample also appeared in a second study, on T cells of mothers and their children.

The material sequenced was blood. The receptors were gathered from a boy between 2 and 10 years old in good health.

As DNA, the CDR3 is TGCGCCAGCAGCCAAGATTGGCGGAGCCAGTACAATGAGCAGTTCTTC. Protein sequence: CASSQDWRSQYNEQFF. The chain has TRBV4-3 and TRBJ2-5; no clear D gene. The end of the DNA fits TRBJ2-1 better, so the J call may be wrong. This CDR3 region has 16 residues. In germline, CDR1 is LGHNA, CDR2 YSLEER.

The rearrangement joins TRBV10-2 to TRBJ2-3; D possibly uses TRBD1 or TRBD2 (5 bases each). Germline V CDR1 and CDR2: WSHSY, SAAADI. This CDR3 is 14 amino acids long. V was shortened by 7 bases and J by 1 base, with 12 bases between the two germline ends. The chain's CDR3 is CASKRPGRTDTQYF. Here the CDR3 DNA reads TGCGCCAGCAAGCGGCCAGGGCGCACAGATACGCAGTATTTT.

This clonotype appeared a few times. The genes are TRBV15 and TRBJ2-1; 7 positions agree with TRBD2. CDR1 is LNHNV, CDR2 YYDKDF, per germline (reference sequence). V trimming: 2 bases; J trimming: 0 bases; junction bases outside the gene matches: 10. The CDR3 sequence is 18 residues long. The CDR3 nucleotides are TGTGCCACCAGCAGACAATCGCTGGGGGGGAACTCCTACAATGAGCAGTTCTTC. Its protein is CATSRQSLGGNSYNEQFF.

This clonotype was found a few times. The chain employs TRBV6-5 and TRBJ2-2; 9 bases are a match to TRBD2. The CDR3 totals 14 residues. Germline CDR1 and CDR2: MNHEY and SVGAGI. After removal of 5 bases from V and 9 bases from J, the junction contained 7 bases not matched to a gene. The CDR3 loop is CASSTGLASRELFF. The CDR3, as DNA: TGTGCCAGCAGTACCGGACTAGCGAGCCGGGAGCTGTTTTTT.

This clonotype has a handful of counts. CDR3 in amino acids: CASSLDRDVGETQYF. DNA of the CDR3: TGCGCCAGCAGCTTGGACCGGGACGTCGGGGAGACCCAGTACTTC. The chain recombines TRBV5-1 with TRBJ2-5; perhaps D is TRBD1 or TRBD2 (5 bases each). V dropped 0 bases and J dropped 5 bases, with 14 bases sitting between them. This CDR3 spans 15 amino acids. Germline CDR1 and CDR2: SGHRS and YFSETQ.

This clonotype was seen only a few times. The chain recombines TRBV4-1 with TRBJ1-3; D may be TRBD1 (6 bases). This CDR3 has 18 amino acids. Trimming cost V 1 base and J 4 bases, with 20 bases left between them. CDR1 and CDR2 from the germline V gene are MGHRA and YSYEKL. For the CDR3, the DNA is TGCGCCAGCAGCCAAGGGGGCCGTGGCAGGGGTTCCGGAAACACCATATATTTT. Translation gives CASSQGGRGRGSGNTIYF.

This clonotype was seen more than once but under ten times. The chain couples TRBV3-1 to TRBJ2-1, with TRBD2 matching over 12 bases. This CDR3 is built from 15 residues. The germline CDR1 and CDR2 sequences are LGHDT and YNNKEL (reference sequence). V shed 3 bases, J shed 6 bases, and the junction held 3 bases outside the gene matches. The CDR3 bases are TGTGCCAGCAGCCAGCCGACTAGCGGGAGCAATGAGCAGTTCTTC. It specifies CASSQPTSGSNEQFF.

The J gene is TRBJ1-2, the V gene TRBV4-3; D not resolved. The CDR3 runs to 13 residues. V lost 6 bases, J lost 3 bases, and 11 bases lay in between. From germline, CDR1 is LGHNA and CDR2 YSLEER. CDR3 sequence reads: CASRGGVDYGYTF. CDR3 bases: TGCGCCAGCAGAGGCGGAGTTGACTATGGCTACACCTTC.

This clonotype was seen at least ten times. The V gene is TRBV7-9, the J gene TRBJ1-1; D unclear. CDR3 length: 14 residues. The germline CDR1 and CDR2 sequences are SEHNR and FQNEAQ (reference sequence). Trimming stripped 1 base from V and 0 bases from J, with 6 bases between. In nucleotides, the CDR3 is TGTGCCAGCAGCTTAGGCAGGATGAACACTGAAGCTTTCTTT. Translating gives CASSLGRMNTEAFF.

The rearrangement joins TRBV5-1 to TRBJ2-5; maybe TRBD1 (6 bases). The CDR3 spans 17 residues. Germline V gene lookup returns CDR1 SGHRS and CDR2 YFSETQ. V lost 1 base to trimming and J lost 4 bases, with 20 bases between them. CDR3 in amino acids: CASSLWGPTQYGETQYF. In DNA form, the CDR3 reads TGCGCCAGCAGCTTGTGGGGGCCCACGCAATATGGAGAGACCCAGTACTTC.

This clonotype has a handful of counts. The rearrangement links TRBV7-3 to TRBJ2-1; TRBD1 matches 7 bases. V dropped 5 bases and J dropped 10; count of bases not matched to a gene: 11. The CDR3 contains 14 residues. Germline V gene sequence: CDR1 SGHTA, CDR2 FQGTGA. The CDR3 protein is CASSAGTVPHEQFF. Here the CDR3 DNA reads TGTGCCAGCAGCGCAGGGACAGTCCCGCACGAGCAGTTCTTC.

This clonotype turned up a few times. The rearrangement uses TRBV7-9 and TRBJ2-2; D may be TRBD1 (6 bases). Germline loops: CDR1 SEHNR, CDR2 FQNEAQ (reference sequence). CDR3 size: 16 residues. Trimming stripped 3 bases from V and 0 bases from J, with 11 bases between. CDR3 amino acids: CASSFGTGPNTGELFF. CDR3 nucleotide sequence: TGTGCCAGCAGCTTCGGTACAGGGCCGAACACCGGGGAGCTGTTTTTT.

The genes are TRBV5-6 and TRBJ1-3; the D is unclear. CDR1 and CDR2 from the germline V gene are SGHDT and YYEEEE. This CDR3 has 13 residues. The ends were cut back, 2 bases at V and 5 bases at J, with 8 bases in the middle. CDR3 loop: CASSFMERNTIYF. The CDR3 nucleotides read TGTGCCAGCAGCTTTATGGAGAGAAACACCATATATTTT. The whole variable domain, filled in from reference TRBV5-6 and TRBJ1-3, reads DAGVTQSPTHLIKTRGQQVTLRCSPKSGHDTVSWYQQALGQGPQFIFQYYEEEERQRGNFPDRFSGHQFPNYSSELNVNALLLGDSALYLCASSFMERNTIYFGEGSWLTVV.

J is TRBJ1-1 and V is TRBV7-9; TRBD1 agrees at 8 bases. The V gene end was trimmed by 5 bases and the J gene end by 3 bases; junction bases not matched to a gene: 8. The germline V gene encodes CDR1 SEHNR and CDR2 FQNEAQ (reference sequence). The CDR3 has 15 residues. CDR3 residues: CASSPTLTGDTEAFF. The CDR3, as DNA: TGTGCCAGCAGCCCGACTTTGACAGGGGACACTGAAGCTTTCTTT.

This clonotype was observed a handful of times. The chain couples TRBV5-1 to TRBJ2-5; the match to TRBD1 covers 8 bases. The CDR3 contains 16 residues. J gave up 10 bases and V 0 bases, and 14 bases lay outside the gene matches. In germline, CDR1 is SGHRS, CDR2 YFSETQ. The CDR3 DNA sequence: TGCGCCAGCAGCTTGGCCACGGGGACAGGACGCGGTGGCCAGTACTTC. Protein sequence: CASSLATGTGRGGQYF.

This rearrangement joins TRBV7-2 to TRBJ1-6; possibly TRBD1 for D (5 bases). V gave up 2 bases and J gave up 9 bases, with 14 bases separating them. CDR1 and CDR2 from the germline V gene are SGHTA and FQGNSA. This CDR3 has 15 amino acids. The CDR3 region is CASSLNGAGTSPLHF. CDR3 nucleotides: TGTGCCAGCAGCTTAAACGGGGCAGGGACTTCACCCCTCCACTTT.

The chain employs TRBV20-1 and TRBJ2-5; tentative D call: TRBD2 (5 bases). This CDR3 is 14 amino acids long. Germline V gives CDR1 DFQATT, CDR2 SNEGSKA (reference sequence). V was shortened by 6 bases and J by 3 bases, with 17 bases between the two germline ends. CDR3 bases: TGCAGTGCCGACATTCAGAGGGCTAAAGAGACCCAGTACTTC. Amino acid sequence: CSADIQRAKETQYF.

There are a few counts of this clonotype. The rearrangement links TRBV7-9 to TRBJ1-4; D is uncertain. Germline V gives CDR1 SEHNR, CDR2 FQNEAQ (reference sequence). The length of the CDR3 is 12 residues. Trimming removed 0 bases from V and 12 bases from J, with 8 bases in between. CDR3: CASSLARAELFF. Written as DNA, the CDR3 is TGTGCCAGCAGCTTAGCGCGCGCAGAACTGTTTTTT.

This clonotype was seen once. The chain employs TRBV12-3 or TRBV12-4 and TRBJ2-4; no clear D gene. V was cut by 1 base and J by 4 bases, with 5 bases left in between. This CDR3 is built from 13 residues. CDR3 sequence: CASSLDAKNIQYF. CDR3 nucleotide sequence: TGTGCCAGCAGTTTAGACGCAAAAAACATTCAGTACTTC.

The CDR3 is CSATSSSNQPQHF. CDR3 DNA sequence: TGCAGTGCTACGAGCAGTAGCAATCAGCCCCAGCATTTT. The V and J genes are TRBV20-1 and TRBJ1-5; D not certain. Germline V gene sequence: CDR1 DFQATT, CDR2 SNEGSKA (reference sequence). Trimming left V 4 bases short and J 0 bases short, with 7 bases between. The CDR3 is 13 amino acids.

This clonotype came up a few times. This chain connects TRBV7-2 to TRBJ2-5; D not resolved. The closer fit of TRBJ2-7 to the DNA end suggests the J call may be wrong. This CDR3 region has 13 residues. Germline V gives CDR1 SGHTA, CDR2 FQGNSA. The chain's CDR3 is CASSLSPNYEQYF. CDR3 coding DNA: TGTGCCAGCAGCTTGAGTCCGAACTACGAGCAGTACTTC.

This chain joins TRBV6-5 and TRBJ2-7, with D possibly called TRBD1 or TRBD2 (5 bases each). Trimming removed 6 bases from V and 1 base from J, with 16 bases in between. The germline V gene has CDR1 MNHEY and CDR2 SVGAGI. The CDR3 contains 15 residues. CDR3 in DNA: TGTGCCAGCAGCCGCACCGGGACCCCATCCTACGAGCAGTACTTC. Encoded protein: CASSRTGTPSYEQYF.

This clonotype was recorded a few times. This sequence joins TRBV24-1 and TRBJ2-5, with D possibly being TRBD1 (5 bases). Germline loops: CDR1 KGHDR, CDR2 SFDVKD. The length of the CDR3 is 14 residues. V lost 5 bases, J lost 0 bases, and 9 bases lay in between. The CDR3 DNA reads TGTGCCACCAGTGGTGACAGCTACCAAGAGACCCAGTACTTC. It translates to CATSGDSYQETQYF.

The J gene is TRBJ2-1, the V gene TRBV27, with 12 bases identical to TRBD2. The CDR3 is 15 residues long. The V gene's germline CDR1 is MNHEY and CDR2 SMNVEV (reference sequence). After removal of 5 bases from V and 14 bases from J, the junction contained 13 bases not matched to a gene. As DNA, the CDR3 is TGTGCCAGCAGTCCTCGACTAGCGGGAGAAAAGGAAGAGTTCTTC. Residues: CASSPRLAGEKEEFF.

This clonotype showed up many times. The chain's CDR3 is CASSFDNQPQHF. As DNA, the CDR3 is TGTGCCAGCAGCTTCGACAATCAGCCCCAGCATTTT. This chain joins TRBV7-2 and TRBJ1-5; unclear D gene. V was pared by 3 bases and J by 3 bases, with 3 bases between. Germline assignment: CDR1 SGHTA and CDR2 FQGNSA. The CDR3 spans 12 residues.

The table lists this clonotype with a few counts. The chain is built from TRBV6-6 and TRBJ2-7; 9 bases are a match to TRBD1. The germline V gene has CDR1 MNHNY and CDR2 SVGAGI (reference sequence). The CDR3 has 16 amino acids. Trimming cost V 0 bases and J 4 bases; bases outside gene matches: 7. The chain's CDR3 is CASSYSSGTGRYEQYF. CDR3 sequence (DNA): TGTGCCAGCAGTTACTCGTCCGGGACAGGGCGTTACGAGCAGTACTTC.